This TCR beta chain was observed in a study of blood T cell repertoires in COVID-19. Study-wide context: The samples span acute and convalescent COVID-19 from the United States, Italy and Spain.

The CDR3 spans 12 residues. The germline V gene has CDR1 SQVTM and CDR2 ANQGSEA. The protocol was immunoSEQ multiplex PCR, while the TCRdb copy is restricted to in-frame clones and leaves out a portion. This sample has 250,000 to 350,000 clones, with approximately 86% found just once. To note about this clone: Sequence at one end of the junction differs from germline and may be a read error.

The receptor's source is a woman between 45 and 65 years old who had recovered from COVID-19. This chain joins TRBV29-1 and TRBJ1-2; 10 bases line up with TRBD1. Sequenced material: peripheral blood. The CDR3 protein is CSVDIRDRGRFF. The DNA for the CDR3 is TGCAGCGTTGATATCCGGGACAGGGGTCGGTTCTTC.